This entry lists 13 T cell receptor beta chains sequenced from one sample in a study of blood T cells in healthy people across ages. Alongside a J-beta primer mix, a sample-barcoded 5' primer served in a second PCR lasting 7 to 11 cycles. TCRdb reprocessed the 5' RACE reads with MiXCR, giving one entry per CDR3 protein. The data hold approximately 760,000 distinct CDR3 sequences, with 20% to 25% observed a single time. These data were also filed under a second study, of T cells of mothers and their children.

Sequencing was performed on blood. The receptor set was obtained from a boy aged 10-17 years in good health.

This clonotype was recorded a few times. J is TRBJ2-5 and V is TRBV16; 11 nucleotides align to TRBD1. The tail of the sequence fits TRBJ2-7 better, so the J call may be wrong. Germline values: CDR1 KGHSY, CDR2 FQNENV. This CDR3 has 14 amino acids. CDR3: CAGFPGTGGGEQYF. Written as DNA, the CDR3 is TGTGCCGGCTTTCCCGGGACAGGGGGAGGCGAGCAGTACTTC.

This clonotype showed up just a few times. This chain joins TRBV7-9 and TRBJ1-2; 7 bases are a match to TRBD1. The junction had 6 bases not matched to a gene; V was cut back by 5 bases and J by 0 bases. This CDR3 has 15 amino acids. CDR1 is SEHNR, CDR2 FQNEAQ, per germline (reference sequence). The CDR3 loop is CASSAYRGANYGYTF. In nucleotides, the CDR3 is TGTGCCAGCAGCGCGTACAGGGGAGCTAACTATGGCTACACCTTC. The full variable domain, completed using reference TRBV7-9 and TRBJ1-2, is DTGVSQNPRHKITKRGQNVTFRCDPISEHNRLYWYRQTLGQGPEFLTYFQNEAQLEKSRLLSDRFSAERPKGSFSTLEIQRTEQGDSAMYLCASSAYRGANYGYTFGSGTRLTVV.

This chain links TRBV7-3 with TRBJ2-2; 9 bases are a match to TRBD1. The junction had 4 bases not matched to a gene; V was cut back by 5 bases and J by 9 bases. Germline lookup yields CDR1 SGHTA and CDR2 FQGTGA. The CDR3 runs to 13 residues. The DNA for the CDR3 is TGTGCCAGCAGCCCGGGACAGGGCCGGGAGCTGTTTTTT. Amino acids: CASSPGQGRELFF.

This CDR3 is CSVEAQGGYEQYF. In DNA, the CDR3 is TGCAGCGTTGAAGCTCAAGGGGGGTACGAGCAGTACTTC. V usage is TRBV29-1 and J usage is TRBJ2-5; D may correspond to TRBD1 or TRBD2 (6 bases each). The end of the DNA fits TRBJ2-7 better, so the J call may be wrong. The CDR3 covers 13 residues. CDR1 and CDR2 (germline): SQVTM, ANQGSEA.

J is TRBJ2-7 and V is TRBV7-6, with TRBD1 matching over 10 bases. Gene TRBJ2-5 matches the end of the DNA better, so the J call may be wrong. CDR1 SGHVS and CDR2 FNYEAQ come from the germline V gene. The CDR3 totals 16 residues. The CDR3, as DNA: TGTGCCAGCAGCTTAGCGACGACAGGGGGCTTGGAGACCCAGTACTTC. It encodes CASSLATTGGLETQYF.

This clonotype was counted only a few times. The chain carries TRBV28 and TRBJ1-4; the D is unclear. V dropped 4 bases and J dropped 0 bases, with 12 bases sitting between them. CDR1 MDHEN and CDR2 SYDVKM come from the germline V gene. There are 16 residues in the CDR3. CDR3 sequence (DNA): TGTGCCAGCAGTTCCGACCTAGTTGCAACTAATGAAAAACTGTTTTTT. Protein product: CASSSDLVATNEKLFF.

The chain employs TRBV7-3 and TRBJ2-1; no reliable D call. The length of the CDR3 is 13 residues. Germline-derived CDR1 and CDR2 are SGHTA and FQGTGA. The V and J ends lost 4 bases and 5 bases respectively, with 9 bases between them. The CDR3 sequence: CASSSALDNEQFF. Here the CDR3 DNA reads TGTGCCAGCAGCTCCGCGTTAGACAATGAGCAGTTCTTC.

This chain joins TRBV4-1 and TRBJ2-5; 9 bases line up with TRBD1. The V segment lost 1 base and the J segment 6 bases; nucleotides outside the gene matches: 12. Germline assignment: CDR1 MGHRA and CDR2 YSYEKL. This CDR3 has 17 residues. The CDR3: CASSQGHYKDRGKTQYF. The CDR3 DNA is TGCGCCAGCAGCCAAGGACACTACAAGGACAGGGGAAAGACCCAGTACTTC.

V gene TRBV6-1 combines with J gene TRBJ1-1; no firm D call. V was pared by 7 bases and J by 7 bases, with 13 bases between. The CDR3 extends over 12 amino acids. CDR1 is MNHNS, CDR2 SASEGT, per germline. CDR3 sequence reads: CASTRMGGEAFF. CDR3 sequence (DNA): TGTGCCAGCACCCGAATGGGCGGTGAAGCTTTCTTT.

This clonotype was recorded once. The rearrangement uses TRBV20-1 and TRBJ1-5; 9 bases map to TRBD1. CDR3 length: 14 residues. Looked up from germline, CDR1 is DFQATT and CDR2 is SNEGSKA (reference sequence). The CDR3 DNA sequence: TGCAGCGCACTCCGGGACAGGGCCAATCAGCCCCAGCATTTT. This translates into CSALRDRANQPQHF.

V usage is TRBV6-6 and J usage is TRBJ2-4, with D tentatively TRBD1 (5 bases). Germline loops: CDR1 MNHNY, CDR2 SVGAGI (reference sequence). V lost 0 bases, J lost 8 bases, and 11 bases lay in between. The CDR3 contains 14 residues. CDR3 residues: CASSYSAGWDIQYF. The DNA of the CDR3 is TGTGCCAGCAGTTACTCGGCAGGGTGGGACATTCAGTACTTC.

This clonotype was counted only a few times. This chain links TRBV6-6 with TRBJ2-5; the D gene could be TRBD1 or TRBD2 (6 bases each). Germline-derived CDR1 and CDR2 are MNHNY and SVGAGI (reference sequence). V was pared by 4 bases and J by 5 bases, with 17 bases between. CDR3 length: 15 amino acids. CDR3 DNA sequence: TGTGCCAGCAGTTCGGTGGACGGGGGCCCCGAGACCCAGTACTTC. Translation gives CASSSVDGGPETQYF.

Written as DNA, the CDR3 is TGCAGCGTCGGCGACAGAGTTGCAACTAATGAAAAACTGTTTTTT. Protein sequence: CSVGDRVATNEKLFF. The rearrangement uses TRBV29-1 and TRBJ1-4; D is possibly TRBD1 (5 bases). The ends were cut back, 6 bases at V and 0 bases at J, with 14 bases in the middle. Germline V lookup: CDR1 SQVTM, CDR2 ANQGSEA. The length of the CDR3 is 15 residues.